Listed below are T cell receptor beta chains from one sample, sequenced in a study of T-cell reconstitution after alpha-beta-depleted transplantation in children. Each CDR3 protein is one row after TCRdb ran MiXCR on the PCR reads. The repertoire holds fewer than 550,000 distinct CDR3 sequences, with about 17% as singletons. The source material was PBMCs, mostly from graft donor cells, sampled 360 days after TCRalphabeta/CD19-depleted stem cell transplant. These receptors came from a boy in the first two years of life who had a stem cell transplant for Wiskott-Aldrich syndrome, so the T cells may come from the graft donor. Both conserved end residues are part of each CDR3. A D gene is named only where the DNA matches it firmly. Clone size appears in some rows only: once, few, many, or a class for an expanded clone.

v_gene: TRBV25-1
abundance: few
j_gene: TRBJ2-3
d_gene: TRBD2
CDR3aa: CASSPRLAGATDTQYF
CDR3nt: TGTGCCAGCAGTCCCCGACTAGCGGGAGCGACAGATACGCAGTATTTT

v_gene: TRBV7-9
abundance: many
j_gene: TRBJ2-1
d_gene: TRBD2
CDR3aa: CASSFGGRSNEQFF
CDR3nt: TGTGCCAGCAGCTTCGGGGGGAGATCAAATGAGCAGTTCTTC

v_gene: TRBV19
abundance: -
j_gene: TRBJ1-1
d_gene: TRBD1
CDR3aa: CASRKREGATEAFF
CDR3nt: TGTGCCAGTAGAAAAAGGGAGGGGGCGACTGAAGCTTTCTTT

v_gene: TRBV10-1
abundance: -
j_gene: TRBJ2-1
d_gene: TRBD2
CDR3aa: CASSEGLANEQFF
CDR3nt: TGCGCCAGCAGTGAGGGACTAGCGAATGAGCAGTTCTTC

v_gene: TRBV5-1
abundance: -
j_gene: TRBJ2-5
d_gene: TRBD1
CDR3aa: CASRTGIGETQYF
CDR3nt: TGCGCCAGCCGGACAGGGATCGGAGAGACCCAGTACTTC

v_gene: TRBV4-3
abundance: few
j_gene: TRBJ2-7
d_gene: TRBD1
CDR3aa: CASSVQGGRMIYEQYF
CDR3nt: TGCGCCAGCAGCGTCCAAGGGGGCCGGATGATCTACGAGCAGTACTTC

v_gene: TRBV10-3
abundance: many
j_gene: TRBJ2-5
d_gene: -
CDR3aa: CAISGLAGRGQETQYF
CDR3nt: TGTGCCATCAGTGGGCTAGCAGGTCGGGGTCAAGAGACCCAGTACTTC

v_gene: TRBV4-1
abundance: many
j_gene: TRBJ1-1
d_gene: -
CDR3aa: CASSQDYRVNTEAFF
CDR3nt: TGCGCCAGCAGCCAAGATTATCGGGTGAACACTGAAGCTTTCTTT

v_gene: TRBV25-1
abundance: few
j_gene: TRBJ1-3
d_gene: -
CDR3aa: CASSEGRLSSGNTIYF
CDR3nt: TGTGCCAGCAGTGAGGGGCGACTGAGCTCTGGAAACACCATATATTTT

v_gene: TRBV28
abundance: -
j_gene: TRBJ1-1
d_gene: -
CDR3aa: CASSFLARLGGDRNTEAFF
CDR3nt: TGTGCCAGCAGTTTCCTCGCTCGCTTGGGGGGCGATCGGAACACTGAAGCTTTCTTT

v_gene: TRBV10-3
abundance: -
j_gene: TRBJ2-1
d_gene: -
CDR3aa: CAISEGPGVGNEQFF
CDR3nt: TGTGCCATCAGTGAGGGCCCCGGCGTTGGCAATGAGCAGTTCTTC

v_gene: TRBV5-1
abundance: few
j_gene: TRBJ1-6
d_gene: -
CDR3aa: CASSLRFGDSPLHF
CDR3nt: TGCGCCAGCAGCTTGAGGTTTGGGGATTCACCCCTCCACTTT

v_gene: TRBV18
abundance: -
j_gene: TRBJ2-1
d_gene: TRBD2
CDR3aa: CASSLRAGGPYNEQFF
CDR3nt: TGTGCCAGCTCACTCAGAGCGGGGGGGCCGTACAATGAGCAGTTCTTC